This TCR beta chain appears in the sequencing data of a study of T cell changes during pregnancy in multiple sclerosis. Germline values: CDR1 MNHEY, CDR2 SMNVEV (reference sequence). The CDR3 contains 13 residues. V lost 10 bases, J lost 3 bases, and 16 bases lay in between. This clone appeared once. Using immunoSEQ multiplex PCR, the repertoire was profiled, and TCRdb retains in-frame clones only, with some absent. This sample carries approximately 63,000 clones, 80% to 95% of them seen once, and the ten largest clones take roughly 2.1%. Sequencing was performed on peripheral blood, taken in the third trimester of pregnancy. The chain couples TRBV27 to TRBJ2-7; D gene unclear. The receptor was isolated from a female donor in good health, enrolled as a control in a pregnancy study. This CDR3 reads CATGEVLGYEQYF. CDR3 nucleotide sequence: TGTGCCACCGGAGAGGTGTTGGGCTACGAGCAGTACTTC.